Listed here are 2 T cell receptor beta chains from one sample, sequenced in a study of cytomegalovirus exposure and HLA in healthy donors. The PCR was carried out with 60 Vbeta primers and 13 Jbeta primers. Some clones are missing from TCRdb's copy, which holds only in-frame ones; the method was immunoSEQ multiplex PCR. This sample has 160,000 or so clones; roughly 80% occur once, and the top ten carry 8.5%. The sample consisted of PBMCs. The receptors shown here come from a male donor in good health and CMV-seropositive.

This sequence joins TRBV11-2 and TRBJ1-2; no definite D call. This CDR3 is built from 12 residues. Germline V gives CDR1 SGHAT, CDR2 FQNNGV. Trimming took 5 bases from V and 6 from J, leaving 10 bases between them. The CDR3 DNA follows: TGTGCCAGCAGCCCCCAGGTGCATGGCTACACCTTC. Encoded protein: CASSPQVHGYTF.

The rearrangement links TRBV6-6 to TRBJ1-2; D gene unclear. Germline values: CDR1 MNHNY, CDR2 SVGAGI (reference sequence). The CDR3 spans 13 residues. V lost 7 bases and J lost 7, with 16 bases in between. CDR3 sequence (DNA): TGTGCCAGCATCTCTAAGTCAGGTGGTGGCTACACCTTC. It specifies CASISKSGGGYTF.